One and the same sample provided the 27 T cell receptor beta chains below, sequenced in a study of STAT5B mutations in CD4+ large granular lymphocyte leukemia. TCRdb's table, derived via immunoSEQ multiplex PCR, lists solely in-frame clones and lacks some. Of around 8,900 clones detected, roughly 86% appear once; the ten largest clones hold approximately 53%. The specimen sequenced was PBMCs. Receptors were obtained from a woman between 70 and 85 years old with CD4+ T-cell large granular lymphocyte leukemia.

The chain recombines TRBV6-6 with TRBJ1-4; a possible D gene is TRBD1 (5 bases). The V and J ends lost 4 bases and 0 bases respectively, with 9 bases between them. The CDR3 has 15 residues. Germline lookup yields CDR1 MNHNY and CDR2 SVGAGI (reference sequence). CDR3 sequence (DNA): TGTGCCAGCAGTTCCCAGGGTGCAACTAATGAAAAACTGTTTTTT. Its protein product is CASSSQGATNEKLFF.

This clone was observed a handful of times. The rearrangement joins TRBV5-1 to TRBJ1-6; no firm D call. Trimming removed 0 bases at V and 11 bases at J, with 18 bases between. The CDR3 runs to 16 residues. Germline V gene sequence: CDR1 SGHRS, CDR2 YFSETQ. The CDR3 reads CASSLEPGTQWTPLHF. The CDR3 coding sequence is TGCGCCAGCAGCTTGGAACCGGGAACACAATGGACACCCCTCCACTTT.

The chain joins TRBV7-9 to TRBJ2-7, with D possibly TRBD1 on 6 matching bases. The CDR3 has 15 residues. Germline CDR1 reads SEHNR; CDR2 reads FQNEAQ (reference sequence). The ends were cut back, 0 bases at V and 1 base at J, with 10 bases in the middle. DNA of the CDR3: TGTGCCAGCAGCTTAGCGGACGGACAGTCCTACGAGCAGTACTTC. This gives the protein CASSLADGQSYEQYF.

This sequence joins TRBV7-2 and TRBJ2-2, with 10 bases identical to TRBD2. Germline lookup yields CDR1 SGHTA and CDR2 FQGNSA. The CDR3 length is 15 residues. V dropped 4 bases and J dropped 5; count of bases not matched to a gene: 4. This chain's CDR3 is CASSWGLASTGELFF. The CDR3 DNA reads as TGTGCCAGCAGCTGGGGACTAGCGTCAACCGGGGAGCTGTTTTTT.

This chain connects TRBV25-1 to TRBJ1-3, with D possibly being TRBD1 (6 bases). Looked up from germline, CDR1 is MGHDK and CDR2 is SYGVNS. Between the trimmed V and J ends, which lost 5 bases and 6 bases, there was a span of 11 bases. The CDR3 length is 13 residues. The CDR3 here is CASSWGQPNTIYF. CDR3 nucleotides: TGTGCCAGCAGTTGGGGACAACCAAACACCATATATTTT.

The V and J genes are TRBV7-3 and TRBJ1-1; no firm D call. V lost 1 base and J 5 bases, leaving 8 bases between the germline ends. CDR1 SGHTA and CDR2 FQGTGA come from the germline V gene. The CDR3 has 13 residues. CDR3 sequence reads: CASSLKENTEAFF. The CDR3 DNA reads as TGTGCCAGCAGCTTAAAGGAGAATACTGAAGCTTTCTTT.

This clone was found once. An end of the junction differs from the germline gene, which may be a read error. The rearrangement uses TRBV7-7 and TRBJ2-1; TRBD2 might be the D (5 bases). The CDR3 is 15 residues long. The germline CDR1 and CDR2 sequences are SSHAT and FNYEAQ (reference sequence). The CDR3 nucleotides read TGTGCTAGCAGCTCGGGATCCGGATTATCGAGTGAGCAGTTCTTC. Residues: CASSSGSGLSSEQFF.

The chain recombines TRBV6-1 with TRBJ2-1; D perhaps matches TRBD2 (6 bases). This CDR3 has 13 residues. The germline gives CDR1 MNHNS, CDR2 SASEGT. With 4 bases removed from V and 6 bases from J, the gap between germline ends came to 10 bases. The CDR3 here is CASSGVGGNEQFF. CDR3 nucleotide sequence: TGTGCCAGCAGTGGGGTCGGGGGCAATGAGCAGTTCTTC.

The chain is built from TRBV9 and TRBJ2-7; D not certain. The length of the CDR3 is 13 residues. Germline CDR1 reads SGDLS; CDR2 reads YYNGEE. The V end was cut by 0 bases, the J end by 3 bases, with 7 bases between. The CDR3 sequence is CASSVDPYYEQYF. The CDR3 DNA sequence: TGTGCCAGCAGCGTAGACCCTTACTACGAGCAGTACTTC.

The genes are TRBV18 and TRBJ1-1; D unclear. V was shortened by 1 base and J by 8 bases, with 14 bases between the two germline ends. Germline V gene data show CDR1 as KGHSH and CDR2 as LQKENI. This CDR3 spans 14 amino acids. The CDR3 DNA follows: TGTGCCAGCTCACCACTCGAAGGAGGTGTGGAAGCTTTCTTT. As protein: CASSPLEGGVEAFF. The complete variable domain, with remaining parts taken from reference TRBV18 and TRBJ1-1, reads NAGVMQNPRHLVRRRGQEARLRCSPMKGHSHVYWYRQLPEEGLKFMVYLQKENIIDESGMPKERFSAEFPKEGPSILRIQQVVRGDSAAYFCASSPLEGGVEAFFGQGTRLTVV.

The chain couples TRBV29-1 to TRBJ2-1; a possible D gene is TRBD2 (6 bases). The CDR3 runs 14 residues. Germline V gives CDR1 SQVTM, CDR2 ANQGSEA. With 3 bases removed from V and 5 bases from J, the gap between germline ends came to 14 bases. This CDR3 is CSVDGTRRNNEQFF. The CDR3 DNA reads TGCAGCGTTGACGGGACTCGCAGGAACAATGAGCAGTTCTTC.

The chain links TRBV19 to TRBJ1-3; 7 bases agree with TRBD1. Germline CDR1 and CDR2: LNHDA and SQIVND (reference sequence). The CDR3 length is 14 residues. The ends lost 5 bases at V and 2 bases at J; junction bases unmatched: 3. The CDR3 DNA is TGTGCCAGTAGTTTCGACAGGGCTGGAAACACCATATATTTT. Translation: CASSFDRAGNTIYF.

The chain recombines TRBV6-5 with TRBJ2-4; possibly TRBD1 for D (6 bases). V lost 6 bases, J lost 7 bases, and 13 bases lay in between. Per the germline V gene, CDR1 is MNHEY and CDR2 is SVGAGI. The CDR3 is 13 residues long. The DNA for the CDR3 is TGTGCCAGCAGGCTGACAGGCACTAACATTCAGTACTTC. Translation: CASRLTGTNIQYF.

The V gene is TRBV27, the J gene TRBJ1-1; the D is unclear. Germline V CDR1 and CDR2: MNHEY, SMNVEV (reference sequence). This CDR3 contains 11 residues. Trimming shortened V by 7 bases and J by 1 base, and 4 bases separated the two germline ends. The CDR3 DNA is TGTGCCAGCATAAGGAACACTGAAGCTTTCTTT. Translating gives CASIRNTEAFF.

The CDR3, as DNA: TGTGCCAGCAGTTCCCCCCGAGGGACAGCCCAATACGAGCAGTACTTC. It is translated as CASSSPRGTAQYEQYF. V usage is TRBV28 and J usage is TRBJ2-7, with 7 bases matching TRBD1. Germline CDR1 MDHEN, CDR2 SYDVKM. CDR3 length equals 16 residues. Trimming at V came to 4 bases and at J to 4 bases, leaving 13 bases not matched to a gene.

V is TRBV7-8 and J is TRBJ1-5; D perhaps matches TRBD1 (5 bases). The V end lost 5 bases, the J end lost 6 bases, and 20 bases lay between the germline ends. This CDR3 spans 16 amino acids. CDR1 is SGHVS, CDR2 FQNEAQ, per germline. The CDR3 DNA is TGTGCCAGCAGCATACGGGGACGGCAGTCTCGTCAGCCCCAGCATTTT. This encodes CASSIRGRQSRQPQHF.

The gene calls are TRBV2 and TRBJ2-5; 7 nucleotides agree with TRBD2. The germline CDR1 and CDR2 sequences are SNHLY and FYNNEI. The trim removed 0 bases at V and 7 bases at J, leaving 5 bases unmatched. The CDR3 length is 14 residues. CDR3 DNA sequence: TGTGCCAGCAGTGAAGCCGAGGGCGGGAGGACCCAGTACTTC. Its translation: CASSEAEGGRTQYF.

The chain employs TRBV10-3 and TRBJ2-7; no clear D gene. The CDR3 covers 15 residues. The ends were cut back, 0 bases at V and 7 bases at J, with 16 bases in the middle. Germline values: CDR1 ENHRY, CDR2 SYGVKD. The CDR3 reads CAISESVTGPGEQYF. CDR3 DNA sequence: TGTGCCATCAGTGAGTCGGTAACGGGCCCCGGGGAGCAGTACTTC.

V usage is TRBV4-3 and J usage is TRBJ1-3, with D unresolved. The CDR3 sequence is 15 residues long. CDR1 and CDR2 (germline): LGHNA, YSLEER. V lost 0 bases, J lost 2 bases, and 8 bases lay in between. CDR3 residues: CASSQDLGAGNTIYF. CDR3 in DNA: TGCGCCAGCAGCCAAGATCTGGGCGCTGGAAACACCATATATTTT.

The CDR3 reads CASSPDWVAGGGEQFF. The CDR3 DNA is TGCGCCAGCAGTCCTGACTGGGTAGCGGGGGGGGGTGAGCAGTTCTTC. The rearrangement uses TRBV5-1 and TRBJ2-1, with 11 bases identical to TRBD2. V lost 5 bases, J lost 9 bases, and 13 bases stayed unmatched. In germline, CDR1 is SGHRS, CDR2 YFSETQ. The CDR3 totals 16 residues.

This chain connects TRBV4-1 to TRBJ1-5; 7 bases fit TRBD1. There are 17 residues in the CDR3. J gave up 0 bases and V 1 base, and 6 bases lay outside the gene matches. Per germline, CDR1 MGHRA and CDR2 YSYEKL. The CDR3: CASSQGQGYLSNQPQHF. The CDR3 DNA reads TGCGCCAGCAGCCAAGGACAGGGATACCTTAGCAATCAGCCCCAGCATTTT.

The V call is TRBV29-1, the J call TRBJ2-4; D not certain. Per germline, CDR1 SQVTM and CDR2 ANQGSEA. The CDR3 has 14 amino acids. V was pared by 2 bases and J by 0 bases, with 8 bases between. CDR3 bases: TGCAGCGTTGAATCGAGGCTAGCCAAAAACATTCAGTACTTC. Translating it yields CSVESRLAKNIQYF.

CDR3 nucleotide sequence: TGTGCCAGCTCACCACCGGTAGAATCGGGCGGGCAGTACTTC. Its protein product is CASSPPVESGGQYF. This chain links TRBV18 with TRBJ2-7; D remains ambiguous. V dropped 0 bases and J dropped 9 bases, with 15 bases sitting between them. The germline V gene has CDR1 KGHSH and CDR2 LQKENI. The CDR3 consists of 14 residues.

The V call is TRBV6-1, the J call TRBJ1-2; the D is unclear. Trimming removed 2 bases from V and 8 bases from J, with 15 bases in between. Germline loops: CDR1 MNHNS, CDR2 SASEGT. The CDR3 is 14 amino acids. CDR3 protein: CASSEKGPVKGYTF. In nucleotides, the CDR3 is TGTGCCAGCAGTGAAAAGGGTCCCGTCAAAGGCTACACCTTC.

This clone came up a few times. The CDR3 sequence: CASSAPTGSFSPLHF. The CDR3 region has the DNA TGTGCCAGCAGTGCCCCCACAGGGAGCTTTTCACCCCTCCACTTT. V is TRBV2 and J is TRBJ1-6; D possibly corresponds to TRBD1 (6 bases). V was shortened by 4 bases and J by 9 bases, with 16 bases between the two germline ends. The CDR3 is made up of 15 amino acids. The V gene's germline CDR1 is SNHLY and CDR2 FYNNEI. Looking up the rest from reference TRBV2 and TRBJ1-6 gives the full variable domain: EPEVTQTPSHQVTQMGQEVILRCVPISNHLYFYWYRQILGQKVEFLVSFYNNEISEKSEIFDDQFSVERPDGSNFTLKIRSTKLEDSAMYFCASSAPTGSFSPLHFGNGTRLTVT.

The rearrangement uses TRBV5-4 and TRBJ1-4; TRBD1 is a possible D gene (5 bases). Germline V lookup: CDR1 SGHNT, CDR2 YYREEE (reference sequence). The CDR3 runs to 15 residues. Trimming stripped 0 bases from V and 7 bases from J, with 13 bases between. As DNA, the CDR3 is TGTGCCAGCAGCTTGGCCGGAGGGGCCACTGAAAAACTGTTTTTT. It codes for CASSLAGGATEKLFF.

This chain links TRBV29-1 with TRBJ2-5; a possible D gene is TRBD2 (6 bases). Per the germline V gene, CDR1 is SQVTM and CDR2 is ANQGSEA. V was trimmed by 8 bases and J by 4 bases, leaving 20 bases between them. The CDR3 consists of 14 residues. The CDR3 sequence: CSSRRGGSGETQYF. In DNA form, the CDR3 reads TGCAGCTCCCGACGGGGAGGTTCCGGAGAGACCCAGTACTTC.